This TCR beta chain appears in the sequencing data of a study of early T cells in non-severe SARS-CoV-2 infection. About the study: The sequenced material was bulk RNA from unsorted whole blood, and its chains were unpaired.

The CDR3 runs 12 residues. Germline CDR1 is LNHDA and CDR2 is SQIVND (reference sequence). The V gene lost 3 bases and the J gene lost 2 bases, with 2 bases spanning the gap. This clonotype was seen a few times. Antigen specificity is unknown. Study conclusions and caveats: Clonotype matching in VDJdb favored anti-spike CD8 responses and did not capture private and CD4 specificities.

Individual cDNA molecules were tagged with unique molecular identifiers, the study reported. One entry per CDR3 protein, called by TCRdb with MiXCR from the 5' RACE reads. This table has about 67,000 distinct CDR3 sequences, around a tenth appearing once. This TCR derives from an adult who was a healthcare worker with PCR-confirmed SARS-CoV-2 infection or an uninfected control (not recorded which). The rearrangement uses TRBV19 and TRBJ1-5; D ambiguous. Material: whole blood. Written as DNA, the CDR3 is TGTGCCAGTAGTATTGGCAATCAGCCCCAGCATTTT. This gives the protein CASSIGNQPQHF. The whole variable domain, remainder taken from reference TRBV19 and TRBJ1-5, is DGGITQSPKYLFRKEGQNVTLSCEQNLNHDAMYWYRQDPGQGLRLIYYSQIVNDFQKGDIAEGYSVSREKKESFPLTVTSAQKNPTAFYLCASSIGNQPQHFGDGTRLSIL.